Shown below are 18 T cell receptor beta chains from a single sample sequenced in a study of CD8+ T cells in alopecia areata. The sample's treatment: oral pan-JAK inhibitor, 5-10 mg twice daily. Following RNA extraction, reverse transcription yielded cDNA that acted as the sequencing template. The table came from immunoSEQ multiplex PCR; TCRdb's copy has only in-frame clones and leaves some out. The repertoire includes fewer than 250,000 clones, 60% of them detected once, and 0.65% to 0.7% sits in the top ten. Sequenced here: CD4+ T cells sorted from blood, sampled at week 4, from a patient treated with tofacitinib. The source is a human donor with alopecia areata.

The sample holds a few counts of this clone. The chain couples TRBV7-3 to TRBJ2-1; D might be TRBD2 (6 bases). This CDR3 has 16 residues. Germline-derived CDR1 and CDR2 are SGHTA and FQGTGA. The ends were cut back, 5 bases at V and 2 bases at J, with 16 bases in the middle. The CDR3 sequence: CASSAVAGGAYNEQFF. CDR3 sequence (DNA): TGTGCCAGCAGCGCCGTAGCCGGAGGGGCCTACAATGAGCAGTTCTTC.

In its sample, this clone was seen a few times. The CDR3 nucleotides are TGTGCCAGCAGCCGATCTGGGTACGAGCAGTACTTC. Translating it yields CASSRSGYEQYF. The chain recombines TRBV2 with TRBJ2-7; D not certain. The V and J ends lost 6 bases and 4 bases respectively, with 10 bases between them. This CDR3 is 12 amino acids long. Germline V gives CDR1 SNHLY, CDR2 FYNNEI.

This clone was detected a few times. V gene TRBV28 combines with J gene TRBJ1-1, with 11 bases matching TRBD1. This CDR3 comprises 15 residues. V dropped 2 bases and J dropped 5; count of bases not matched to a gene: 4. Per the germline V gene, CDR1 is MDHEN and CDR2 is SYDVKM. The CDR3 loop reads CASSLRTGGSTEAFF. CDR3 DNA sequence: TGTGCCAGCAGTTTAAGGACAGGGGGCAGTACTGAAGCTTTCTTT.

Points on this clone: The same CDR3 arises from other DNA sequences in this sample as well. V usage is TRBV27 and J usage is TRBJ2-2, with TRBD2 as a possible D gene (6 bases). Germline V gene data show CDR1 as MNHEY and CDR2 as SMNVEV (reference sequence). V was cut by 4 bases and J by 1 base, with 16 bases left in between. This CDR3 is 17 amino acids long. DNA for the CDR3: TGTGCCAGCAGTTACCTCTTGACTAGTCTGAACACCGGGGAGCTGTTTTTT. Its protein product is CASSYLLTSLNTGELFF.

The chain's CDR3 is CRAQVNTEAFF. DNA of the CDR3: TGCAGGGCACAGGTGAACACTGAAGCTTTCTTT. V is TRBV29-1 and J is TRBJ1-1; maybe TRBD1 (5 bases). The CDR3 is 11 amino acids. Germline CDR1 SQVTM, CDR2 ANQGSEA.

The genes are TRBV29-1 and TRBJ2-7, with 10 positions matching TRBD1. Losses at the gene ends were 4 bases for V and 5 bases for J; bases not matched to a gene: 5. This CDR3 is 13 amino acids long. Germline CDR1 and CDR2: SQVTM and ANQGSEA. CDR3 amino acids: CSVAGQGSHEQYF. The DNA for the CDR3 is TGCAGCGTTGCGGGACAGGGGTCCCACGAGCAGTACTTC.

The gene calls are TRBV10-3 and TRBJ2-1; D is undetermined. The CDR3 is 12 amino acids. V was cut by 2 bases and J by 8 bases, with 7 bases left in between. CDR1 ENHRY and CDR2 SYGVKD come from the germline V gene. CDR3 DNA: TGTGCCATCAGTGAGCCTACCCATGAGCAGTTCTTC. Amino acids: CAISEPTHEQFF.

The rearrangement uses TRBV29-1 and TRBJ1-1, with TRBD1 matching 8 bases. CDR1 is SQVTM and CDR2 is ANQGSEA in the germline V gene. The CDR3 extends over 14 amino acids. The junction had 8 bases not matched to a gene; V was cut back by 7 bases and J by 1 base. The CDR3 is CSGSLGQGNTEAFF. The CDR3 region has the DNA TGCAGCGGTAGCTTAGGACAGGGGAACACTGAAGCTTTCTTT. The variable domain in full, with the rest retrieved from reference TRBV29-1 and TRBJ1-1, is SAVISQKPSRDICQRGTSLTIQCQVDSQVTMMFWYRQQPGQSLTLIATANQGSEATYESGFVIDKFPISRPNLTFSTLTVSNMSPEDSSIYLCSGSLGQGNTEAFFGQGTRLTVV.

Details on this clone: The same CDR3 can be traced to other DNA sequences in this sample. The CDR3 nucleotides are TGCAGCGGCTGGGGAGAGACCCAGTACTTC. Translated: CSGWGETQYF. V gene TRBV29-1 combines with J gene TRBJ2-5; D uncertain. The CDR3 sequence is 10 residues long. With 7 bases removed from V and 4 bases from J, the gap between germline ends came to 7 bases. In germline, CDR1 is SQVTM, CDR2 ANQGSEA.

In DNA, the CDR3 is TGTGCCAGCAGCGCTACACCTAGTTCCACCGGGGAGCTGTTTTTT. It is translated as CASSATPSSTGELFF. The chain links TRBV9 to TRBJ2-2; D is ambiguous. Germline V gene lookup returns CDR1 SGDLS and CDR2 YYNGEE. This CDR3 contains 15 residues. Deletions cut 3 bases from V and 4 bases from J, with 13 bases between.

The V and J genes are TRBV7-2 and TRBJ1-5, with 7 nucleotides matching TRBD1. CDR1 SGHTA and CDR2 FQGNSA come from the germline V gene. The J segment lost 1 base and the V segment lost 5 bases, leaving 8 bases of the junction unmatched. This CDR3 contains 16 residues. CDR3 residues: CASSPTTGRSNQPQHF. CDR3 bases: TGTGCCAGCAGCCCGACGACAGGGCGGAGCAATCAGCCCCAGCATTTT. The full variable domain, with the rest looked up from reference TRBV7-2 and TRBJ1-5, is GAGVSQSPSNKVTEKGKDVELRCDPISGHTALYWYRQSLGQGLEFLIYFQGNSAPDKSGLPSDRFSAERTGGSVSTLTIQRTQQEDSAVYLCASSPTTGRSNQPQHFGDGTRLSIL.

The V call is TRBV29-1, the J call TRBJ2-7, with 9 bases matching TRBD1. Losses at the gene ends were 4 bases for V and 3 bases for J; bases not matched to a gene: 4. The CDR3 loop spans 13 amino acids. From germline, CDR1 is SQVTM and CDR2 ANQGSEA. The CDR3 protein is CSVGGDRVYEQYF. The CDR3 DNA follows: TGCAGCGTTGGAGGGGACAGGGTCTACGAGCAGTACTTC.

This clone was observed at least ten times. The chain carries TRBV30 and TRBJ1-2, with D hard to call. Germline loops: CDR1 GTSNPN, CDR2 SVGIG (reference sequence). Trimming took 4 bases from V and 2 from J, leaving 8 bases between them. The CDR3 is made up of 12 amino acids. The CDR3 DNA reads as TGTGCCTGGAACGGCGGGAACTATGGCTACACCTTC. This codes for CAWNGGNYGYTF.

The chain combines TRBV18 with TRBJ1-5; D is unclear. V was cut by 4 bases and J by 5 bases, with 15 bases left in between. CDR3 size: 15 residues. Germline V gene lookup returns CDR1 KGHSH and CDR2 LQKENI. The CDR3 DNA sequence: TGTGCCAGCTCACTCGGGAGCGGAGCTGATCAGCCCCAGCATTTT. It codes for CASSLGSGADQPQHF.

The gene calls are TRBV5-1 and TRBJ1-1; 9 bases fit TRBD1. The CDR3 totals 13 residues. V dropped 6 bases and J dropped 4; count of bases not matched to a gene: 4. Per the germline V gene, CDR1 is SGHRS and CDR2 is YFSETQ. The CDR3 region is CASNPTGGTEAFF. CDR3 DNA: TGCGCCAGCAACCCGACAGGGGGCACTGAAGCTTTCTTT. Full variable domain (outside the CDR3, taken from reference TRBV5-1 and TRBJ1-1): KAGVTQTPRYLIKTRGQQVTLSCSPISGHRSVSWYQQTPGQGLQFLFEYFSETQRNKGNFPGRFSGRQFSNSRSEMNVSTLELGDSALYLCASNPTGGTEAFFGQGTRLTVV.

This chain connects TRBV5-1 to TRBJ2-7; 10 bases are a match to TRBD2. The CDR3 has 14 amino acids. Germline CDR1 and CDR2: SGHRS and YFSETQ. Trimming cost V 4 bases and J 7 bases; bases outside gene matches: 8. The DNA of the CDR3 is TGCGCCAGCAGCGCAGCGGGAGGGCGGCGAGAGCAGTACTTC. This encodes CASSAAGGRREQYF.

The chain combines TRBV9 with TRBJ2-5, with TRBD1 as a possible D gene (5 bases). V dropped 3 bases and J dropped 1 base, with 10 bases sitting between them. Germline V gene sequence: CDR1 SGDLS, CDR2 YYNGEE. The CDR3 sequence is 14 residues long. As DNA, the CDR3 is TGTGCCAGCAGCGCGGACAATTTCCAAGAGACCCAGTACTTC. Protein product: CASSADNFQETQYF. Full variable domain (rest looked up from reference TRBV9 and TRBJ2-5): DSGVTQTPKHLITATGQRVTLRCSPRSGDLSVYWYQQSLDQGLQFLIQYYNGEERAKGNILERFSAQQFPDLHSELNLSSLELGDSALYFCASSADNFQETQYFGPGTRLLVL.

This clone was seen repeatedly, ten times or more. CDR3 in DNA: TGTGCCAGCAGGGGGACTAGCGGGAGAAGTGAGGGAGATACGCAGTATTTT. Its protein product is CASRGTSGRSEGDTQYF. This chain links TRBV2 with TRBJ2-3; 14 bases agree with TRBD2. Germline lookup yields CDR1 SNHLY and CDR2 FYNNEI. This CDR3 is built from 17 residues. The trim removed 6 bases at V and 5 bases at J, leaving 10 bases unmatched.